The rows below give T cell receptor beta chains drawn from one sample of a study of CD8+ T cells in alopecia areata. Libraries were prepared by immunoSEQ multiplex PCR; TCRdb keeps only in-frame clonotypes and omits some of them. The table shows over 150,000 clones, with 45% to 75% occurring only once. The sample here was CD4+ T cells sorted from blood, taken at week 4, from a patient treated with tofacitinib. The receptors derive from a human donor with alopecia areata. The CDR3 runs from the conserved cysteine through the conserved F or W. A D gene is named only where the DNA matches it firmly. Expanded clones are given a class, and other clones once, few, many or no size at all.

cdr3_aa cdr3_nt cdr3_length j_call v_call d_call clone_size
CASSLPGGGLETQYF TGTGCCAGCAGCTTACCAGGGGGGGGCCTGGAGACCCAGTACTTC 15 TRBJ2-5 TRBV11-2 - -
CSVDRVGTDTQYF TGCAGCGTCGACAGGGTTGGGACAGATACGCAGTATTTT 13 TRBJ2-3 TRBV29-1 TRBD1 -
CAWQGFSNYGYTF TGTGCCTGGCAGGGGTTCTCAAACTATGGCTACACCTTC 13 TRBJ1-2 TRBV30 - few
CSVDSADNTGELFF TGCAGCGTGGACTCAGCGGACAACACCGGGGAGCTGTTTTTT 14 TRBJ2-2 TRBV29-1 - once
CASSAGTSADTQYF TGTGCCAGCAGTGCCGGGACTAGCGCAGATACGCAGTATTTT 14 TRBJ2-3 TRBV2 TRBD2 -
CASSLEWGGHEQFF TGTGCCAGCAGCTTAGAATGGGGTGGGCATGAGCAGTTCTTC 14 TRBJ2-1 TRBV7-9 - -
CASSPSSGGTYEQYF TGTGCCAGCAGCCCCTCTAGCGGGGGTACCTACGAGCAGTACTTC 15 TRBJ2-7 TRBV7-6 TRBD2 few
CAWSVNSPLHF TGTGCCTGGAGTGTTAATTCACCCCTCCACTTT 11 TRBJ1-6 TRBV30 - -
CASSFRYNEQFF TGTGCCAGCAGCTTTCGGTACAATGAGCAGTTCTTC 12 TRBJ2-1 TRBV11-2 - -
CASSQDGTNQPQHF TGCGCCAGCAGCCAAGATGGAACCAATCAGCCCCAGCATTTT 14 TRBJ1-5 TRBV4-3 - few
CAWSSGFGYGYTF TGTGCCTGGAGTTCGGGGTTTGGCTATGGCTACACCTTC 13 TRBJ1-2 TRBV30 - -
CSTSDEAPNTIYF TGCAGCACCTCGGACGAGGCCCCAAACACCATATATTTT 13 TRBJ1-3 TRBV29-1 - few
CSVRLAGGETQYF TGCAGCGTAAGACTAGCGGGAGGAGAGACCCAGTACTTC 13 TRBJ2-5 TRBV29-1 TRBD2 -
CASSLEQGRAFF TGCGCCAGCAGCTTGGAGCAGGGCAGGGCTTTCTTT 12 TRBJ1-1 TRBV5-1 - -
CASSDWTGPSTQYF TGTGCCAGCAGTGATTGGACAGGGCCCTCGACCCAGTACTTC 14 TRBJ2-5 TRBV2 TRBD1 -
CAWSTGGNQPQHF TGTGCCTGGAGTACAGGGGGCAATCAGCCCCAGCATTTT 13 TRBJ1-5 TRBV30 TRBD1 -
CASSSGQPNTEAFF TGCGCCAGCAGCTCGGGACAGCCGAACACTGAAGCTTTCTTT 14 TRBJ1-1 TRBV5-1 TRBD1 -
CATGVGYTF TGTGCTACAGGGGTTGGCTACACCTTC 9 TRBJ1-2 TRBV7-2 TRBD1 few
CASSQSRQGLIYEQYF TGCGCCAGCAGCCAATCTCGACAGGGGCTTATCTACGAGCAGTACTTC 16 TRBJ2-7 TRBV4-3 TRBD1 few
CASSYSPPNSPLHF TGTGCCAGCAGTTACTCCCCTCCAAATTCACCCCTCCACTTT 14 TRBJ1-6 TRBV6-6 - -
CAWSKAGQGISGANVLTF TGTGCCTGGAGCAAGGCGGGACAGGGGATCTCTGGGGCCAACGTCCTGACTTTC 18 TRBJ2-6 TRBV30 TRBD1 -
CASSLGPTGGGTEAFF TGTGCCAGCAGCCTTGGCCCGACAGGCGGGGGCACTGAAGCTTTCTTT 16 TRBJ1-1 TRBV2 - -
CSAGGSTPGAFF TGCAGCGCCGGGGGGTCCACCCCGGGAGCTTTCTTT 12 TRBJ1-1 TRBV29-1 - -
CSVEGETGRSTDTQYF TGCAGCGTTGAAGGGGAAACAGGGAGAAGCACAGATACGCAGTATTTT 16 TRBJ2-3 TRBV29-1 - -
CASSTLTGGTNQPQHF TGTGCCAGCAGTACACTTACAGGGGGCACCAATCAGCCCCAGCATTTT 16 TRBJ1-5 TRBV28 TRBD1 few
CASSVAASTDTQYF TGTGCCAGCAGCGTAGCGGCTAGCACAGATACGCAGTATTTT 14 TRBJ2-3 TRBV9 - -
CASSPTVMNTEAFF TGCGCCAGCAGCCCAACAGTTATGAACACTGAAGCTTTCTTT 14 TRBJ1-1 TRBV5-1 - -
CASSFPRETQYF TGTGCCAGCAGCTTCCCAAGGGAGACCCAGTACTTC 12 TRBJ2-5 TRBV7-9 - -
CASSRRVEGSTEAFF TGTGCCAGCAGCCGACGGGTCGAAGGGAGCACTGAAGCTTTCTTT 15 TRBJ1-1 TRBV7-9 - few
CASSLPPTDTQYF TGTGCCAGCAGTCTCCCCCCCACAGATACGCAGTATTTT 13 TRBJ2-3 TRBV6-6 - few
CAWSVGRDNQPQHF TGTGCCTGGAGTGTAGGCAGGGACAATCAGCCCCAGCATTTT 14 TRBJ1-5 TRBV30 - few
CASSQAVGFPYEQYF TGCGCCAGCAGCCAAGCTGTGGGCTTTCCCTACGAGCAGTACTTC 15 TRBJ2-7 TRBV4-3 - -
CASSFFRDRGRDAKNIQYF TGTGCCAGCAGCTTCTTCCGGGACAGGGGACGGGACGCCAAAAACATTCAGTACTTC 19 TRBJ2-4 TRBV7-2 TRBD1 -
CASSYQRDRNSPLHF TGTGCCAGCTCCTATCAACGGGACAGAAATTCACCCCTCCACTTT 15 TRBJ1-6 TRBV7-2 TRBD1 few
CASRLTGRWNEQFF TGTGCCAGCAGGCTGACAGGGAGGTGGAATGAGCAGTTCTTC 14 TRBJ2-1 TRBV27 - few
CASSPRSQTGGPYEQYF TGCGCCAGCAGCCCCCGCTCCCAGACAGGGGGTCCCTACGAGCAGTACTTC 17 TRBJ2-7 TRBV4-1 TRBD1 -
CASSPPTGTGVTEQYF TGTGCCAGCAGTCCCCCCACCGGGACAGGGGTTACCGAGCAGTACTTC 16 TRBJ2-7 TRBV28 TRBD1 -
CAISESKGTYEQYF TGTGCCATCAGTGAGTCAAAGGGAACCTACGAGCAGTACTTC 14 TRBJ2-7 TRBV10-3 - -
CASSVQENTEAFF TGTGCCAGCAGCGTCCAAGAGAACACTGAAGCTTTCTTT 13 TRBJ1-1 TRBV5-4 - -
CASNHGSGANVLTF TGCGCCAGCAATCACGGCTCTGGGGCCAACGTCCTGACTTTC 14 TRBJ2-6 TRBV5-1 - -
CASARDTNEKLFF TGTGCCAGCGCGAGGGACACTAATGAAAAACTGTTTTTT 13 TRBJ1-4 TRBV18 - -
CASQPGRVDTQYF TGTGCCAGCCAGCCAGGGAGAGTAGATACGCAGTATTTT 13 TRBJ2-3 TRBV7-2 - few
CASGGEETQYF TGCGCCTCAGGAGGGGAAGAGACCCAGTACTTC 11 TRBJ2-5 TRBV20-1 - -
CASSGGTQETQYF TGCGCCAGCAGTGGGGGTACGCAAGAGACCCAGTACTTC 13 TRBJ2-5 TRBV5-1 - -
CATPDRGPSNTGELFF TGTGCCACCCCGGACAGGGGCCCTTCGAACACCGGGGAGCTGTTTTTT 16 TRBJ2-2 TRBV7-9 TRBD1 -
CASSQSPPRTGSYEQYF TGCGCCAGCAGTCAATCCCCCCCCCGGACTGGTTCCTACGAGCAGTACTTC 17 TRBJ2-7 TRBV23-1 - -
CASSQDPQTGSITDTQYF TGCGCCAGCAGCCAAGATCCCCAGACAGGTTCCATCACAGATACGCAGTATTTT 18 TRBJ2-3 TRBV4-1 - -
CSVGRRGPTQETQYF TGCAGCGTTGGCAGGCGGGGGCCAACCCAAGAGACCCAGTACTTC 15 TRBJ2-5 TRBV29-1 - few
CASSEEGQETQYF TGTGCCAGCAGTGAAGAGGGCCAAGAGACCCAGTACTTC 13 TRBJ2-5 TRBV2 - -
CSAAMTAAYEQYF TGCAGCGCCGCCATGACAGCCGCCTACGAGCAGTACTTC 13 TRBJ2-7 TRBV29-1 - few
CASSRVPPFQETQYF TGTGCCAGCAGCCGGGTACCCCCCTTCCAAGAGACCCAGTACTTC 15 TRBJ2-5 TRBV28 - -
CASSTMDYEQYF TGTGCCAGCAGCACCATGGACTACGAGCAGTACTTC 12 TRBJ2-7 TRBV9 - -
CASSRQRGGPYEQYF TGTGCCAGCAGTAGACAGCGGGGGGGCCCCTACGAGCAGTACTTC 15 TRBJ2-7 TRBV6-5 TRBD2 -
CSVGSTTDTQYF TGCAGCGTTGGGAGCACAACAGATACGCAGTATTTT 12 TRBJ2-3 TRBV29-1 - -
CASSWTGLSSYEQYF TGTGCCAGCAGCTGGACAGGGTTGAGCTCCTACGAGCAGTACTTC 15 TRBJ2-7 TRBV27 TRBD1 once